The 9 T cell receptor beta chains listed next were all sequenced from one sample in a study of blood T cell repertoires in COVID-19. This table comes from immunoSEQ multiplex PCR, and its TCRdb copy is limited to in-frame clones, with some not included. The repertoire holds 250,000 or so clones, with roughly 86% as singletons. Sequenced material: PBMCs or T cells enriched from blood (not recorded which). Receptors were obtained from a young woman who had recovered from COVID-19.

The V call is TRBV14, the J call TRBJ1-2; 10 nucleotides agree with TRBD1. The CDR3 loop spans 16 amino acids. Germline V CDR1 and CDR2: SGHDN, FVKESK. V gave up 5 bases and J gave up 4 bases; unmatched junction bases: 10. CDR3 protein: CASSLGQGRVRYGYTF. CDR3 nucleotides: TGTGCCAGCAGCTTGGGACAGGGGCGGGTCCGCTATGGCTACACCTTC.

The chain uses TRBV18 and TRBJ2-1; D is uncertain. The CDR3 sequence is 13 residues long. Germline V CDR1 and CDR2: KGHSH, LQKENI. The germline V and J ends were trimmed by 2 bases and 8 bases, with 10 bases remaining between them. The CDR3 here is CASSPIVSDEQFF. The CDR3 nucleotides are TGTGCCAGCTCACCAATAGTTTCCGATGAGCAGTTCTTC.

The V and J genes are TRBV7-9 and TRBJ2-3; D might be TRBD2 (6 bases). The CDR3 consists of 15 residues. From germline, CDR1 is SEHNR and CDR2 FQNEAQ (reference sequence). V lost 4 bases and J lost 2, with 13 bases in between. CDR3 residues: CASSWEEDNTDTQYF. The DNA for the CDR3 is TGTGCCAGCAGCTGGGAGGAGGATAACACAGATACGCAGTATTTT.

The chain uses TRBV11-3 and TRBJ1-1; 7 bases match TRBD1. The V segment lost 5 bases and the J segment 7 bases; nucleotides outside the gene matches: 7. CDR3 length equals 13 residues. The germline V gene encodes CDR1 SGHNT and CDR2 YENEEA. The DNA for the CDR3 is TGTGCCAGCAGCCAAACAGGGGCCGGTGAAGCTTTCTTT. It codes for CASSQTGAGEAFF.

This rearrangement joins TRBV5-8 to TRBJ2-3; D gene unclear. CDR1 SGHTS and CDR2 YDEGEE come from the germline V gene. The length of the CDR3 is 16 residues. V lost 0 bases to trimming and J lost 0 bases, with 11 bases between them. CDR3 in amino acids: CASSLGPTPSTDTQYF. The CDR3 nucleotides read TGTGCCAGCAGCTTGGGCCCGACTCCTAGCACAGATACGCAGTATTTT.

The rearrangement joins TRBV27 to TRBJ2-3, with TRBD2 matching over 7 bases. The CDR3 length is 14 residues. CDR1 and CDR2 from the germline V gene are MNHEY and SMNVEV (reference sequence). The V and J ends lost 6 bases and 2 bases, in that order; junction bases with no gene match: 5. In DNA form, the CDR3 reads TGTGCCAGCAGGGGGCTAGCGGACACAGATACGCAGTATTTT. This translates into CASRGLADTDTQYF.

The V call is TRBV5-1, the J call TRBJ2-5; 7 bases match TRBD1. The germline V gene encodes CDR1 SGHRS and CDR2 YFSETQ. The CDR3 contains 14 residues. The V segment lost 5 bases and the J segment 3 bases; nucleotides outside the gene matches: 7. This CDR3 reads CASRRQGEEETQYF. Here the CDR3 DNA reads TGCGCCAGCAGACGACAGGGAGAGGAAGAGACCCAGTACTTC.

This clone was found a few times. J is TRBJ1-1 and V is TRBV28; TRBD1 matches at 7 bases. The germline V gene has CDR1 MDHEN and CDR2 SYDVKM. The CDR3 totals 16 residues. Trimming removed 2 bases from V and 0 bases from J; junction bases left unmatched: 6. The CDR3 loop reads CASSLETGLLNTEAFF. CDR3 nucleotides: TGTGCCAGCAGTTTAGAGACAGGGCTACTGAACACTGAAGCTTTCTTT.

V usage is TRBV30 and J usage is TRBJ1-5; D gene unclear. CDR1 is GTSNPN, CDR2 SVGIG, per germline (reference sequence). V dropped 0 bases and J dropped 3 bases, with 6 bases sitting between them. There are 13 residues in the CDR3. CDR3 bases: TGTGCCTGGAGTGTTGAGAACAATCAGCCCCAGCATTTT. Protein: CAWSVENNQPQHF.